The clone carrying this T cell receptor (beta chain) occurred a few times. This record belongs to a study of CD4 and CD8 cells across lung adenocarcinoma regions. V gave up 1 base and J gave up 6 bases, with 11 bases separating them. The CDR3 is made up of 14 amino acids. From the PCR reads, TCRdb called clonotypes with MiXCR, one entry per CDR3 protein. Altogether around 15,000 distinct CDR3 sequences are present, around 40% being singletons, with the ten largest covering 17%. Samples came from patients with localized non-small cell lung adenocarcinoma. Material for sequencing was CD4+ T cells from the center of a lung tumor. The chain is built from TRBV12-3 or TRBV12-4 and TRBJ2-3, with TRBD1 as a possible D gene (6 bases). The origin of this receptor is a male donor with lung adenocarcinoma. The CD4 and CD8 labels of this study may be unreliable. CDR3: CASSLDPQGDTQYF. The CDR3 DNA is TGTGCCAGCAGTTTAGACCCCCAGGGGGATACGCAGTATTTT.